The 21 T cell receptor beta chains listed next were all sequenced from one sample in a study of neurological immune-mediated disorders (dated by TCRdb to the late 2010s). The time point label for this specimen denotes: technical triplicate 1. The receptor library was made with 5' RACE. Sequenced on an Illumina HiSeq 2500. Through fastp at Q25 and MiXCR, TCRdb rebuilt clones from the public reads, retaining in-frame beta chains. Each entry is one CDR3 protein sequence, shown with its most common DNA and genes. The sample profile shows 30,000 to 40,000 distinct CDR3 sequences; 8.5% to 14% of them were found once. The ten largest make up around 3.9% of the sample. Sample: PBMCs. These TCRs come from a man aged 60 to 69 with HTLV-1-associated myelopathy (HAM/TSP).

This clonotype has ten or more counts. V gene TRBV6-1 combines with J gene TRBJ2-3; 9 nucleotides match TRBD2. Germline trimming cut 8 bases from V and 4 bases from J; bases unmatched to any gene: 10. Germline CDR1 reads MNHNS; CDR2 reads SASEGT. This CDR3 has 15 amino acids. The CDR3 region is CASHRVAGVADTQYF. CDR3 nucleotides: TGTGCCAGCCACAGAGTAGCGGGAGTGGCAGATACGCAGTATTTT.

This clonotype was seen at least ten times. This chain connects TRBV9 to TRBJ1-2, with TRBD1 identical over 7 bases. The CDR3 extends over 15 amino acids. The V segment lost 0 bases and the J segment 3 bases; nucleotides outside the gene matches: 5. From germline, CDR1 is SGDLS and CDR2 YYNGEE. The CDR3 reads CASSVDPGGDYGYTF. The DNA of the CDR3 is TGTGCCAGCAGCGTAGATCCAGGGGGAGACTATGGCTACACCTTC.

By share, this clonotype ranks as medium-sized (0.01 to 0.1%). This chain links TRBV6-4 with TRBJ2-2; 12 bases agree with TRBD2. The CDR3 runs to 15 residues. Trimming removed 5 bases from V and 3 bases from J; junction bases left unmatched: 1. Germline-derived CDR1 and CDR2 are MRHNA and SNTAGT. The CDR3 DNA reads as TGTGCCAGCAGTAGACTAGCGGGAGACACCGGGGAGCTGTTTTTT. Protein product: CASSRLAGDTGELFF.

This clonotype was picked up many times. The gene calls are TRBV2 and TRBJ1-5; perhaps TRBD1 as D (5 bases). Germline V CDR1 and CDR2: SNHLY, FYNNEI. The CDR3 length is 14 residues. Trimming pared 3 bases from V and 6 bases from J, leaving 12 bases between. The CDR3: CASSESTAIQPQHF. The CDR3, as DNA: TGTGCCAGCAGTGAGTCGACAGCCATTCAGCCCCAGCATTTT.

At least ten counts were recorded for this clonotype. The chain combines TRBV12-3 or TRBV12-4 with TRBJ2-1; 8 bases fit TRBD2. The ends lost 5 bases at V and 7 bases at J; junction bases unmatched: 10. There are 15 residues in the CDR3. The CDR3 is CASSPLSGGNNEQFF. The CDR3 bases are TGTGCCAGCAGTCCCTTGAGCGGGGGCAATAATGAGCAGTTCTTC.

This clonotype was recorded at least ten times. V gene TRBV20-1 combines with J gene TRBJ1-4; 10 nucleotides match TRBD1. The V and J ends lost 5 bases and 5 bases, in that order; junction bases with no gene match: 8. CDR1 and CDR2 (germline): DFQATT, SNEGSKA (reference sequence). The CDR3 length is 15 residues. Here the CDR3 reads CSAYGTGEMNEKLFF. For the CDR3, the DNA is TGCAGTGCTTATGGGACAGGGGAAATGAATGAAAAACTGTTTTTT.

This clonotype was observed many times. The chain links TRBV20-1 to TRBJ2-5, with TRBD2 matching over 14 bases. Germline V lookup: CDR1 DFQATT, CDR2 SNEGSKA (reference sequence). CDR3 length equals 14 residues. V lost 4 bases to trimming and J lost 4 bases; unmatched junction nucleotides: 2. Here the CDR3 reads CSATGTSGRETQYF. CDR3 bases: TGCAGTGCTACCGGGACTAGCGGGAGAGAGACCCAGTACTTC.

This clonotype appeared many times. This rearrangement joins TRBV7-9 to TRBJ2-6; 14 bases line up with TRBD2. Germline V gene lookup returns CDR1 SEHNR and CDR2 FQNEAQ (reference sequence). With 5 bases clipped from V and 0 bases from J, the junction kept 9 bases outside the gene matches. The CDR3 is 20 residues long. CDR3 protein: CASSPTPGLAGGSGANVLTF. As DNA, the CDR3 is TGTGCCAGCAGCCCAACTCCCGGACTAGCGGGAGGCTCTGGGGCCAACGTCCTGACTTTC. The full variable domain, in which reference TRBV7-9 and TRBJ2-6 provide the parts outside the CDR3, is DTGVSQNPRHKITKRGQNVTFRCDPISEHNRLYWYRQTLGQGPEFLTYFQNEAQLEKSRLLSDRFSAERPKGSFSTLEIQRTEQGDSAMYLCASSPTPGLAGGSGANVLTFGAGSRLTVL.

This clonotype appeared many times. The genes are TRBV25-1 and TRBJ2-1; 7 bases are shared with TRBD1. The CDR3 runs 15 residues. Germline CDR1 reads MGHDK; CDR2 reads SYGVNS. V gave up 4 bases and J gave up 5 bases; unmatched junction bases: 8. The CDR3 DNA is TGTGCCAGCAGTGGGACAGGCGCACCTAACAATGAGCAGTTCTTC. Protein: CASSGTGAPNNEQFF.

Many counts were recorded for this clonotype. The CDR3 sequence: CASSYGTAHYPDTQYF. The CDR3 DNA follows: TGTGCCAGCAGCTACGGGACTGCCCATTATCCAGATACGCAGTATTTT. The V call is TRBV7-3, the J call TRBJ2-3; a possible D gene is TRBD2 (6 bases). Germline V gene data show CDR1 as SGHTA and CDR2 as FQGTGA. The CDR3 has 16 amino acids. Trimming cost V 4 bases and J 4 bases, with 18 bases left between them.

This clonotype was observed a few times. The genes are TRBV5-4 and TRBJ2-1; TRBD2 matches 7 bases. Trimming removed 6 bases from V and 1 base from J; junction bases left unmatched: 10. The CDR3 contains 16 residues. Per the germline V gene, CDR1 is SGHNT and CDR2 is YYREEE (reference sequence). In nucleotides, the CDR3 is TGTGCCAGCACCCCCCTGGGGGGAGGGTCCTACAATGAGCAGTTCTTC. Residues: CASTPLGGGSYNEQFF.

This clonotype was seen at least ten times. The chain employs TRBV11-3 and TRBJ1-1, with a tentative D call TRBD1 (5 bases). This CDR3 region has 14 residues. Trimming stripped 5 bases from V and 1 base from J, with 11 bases between. CDR1 and CDR2 (germline): SGHNT, YENEEA. The CDR3 DNA reads as TGTGCCAGCAGCCCCATGGGGGGGAACACTGAAGCTTTCTTT. Its protein is CASSPMGGNTEAFF. The full variable domain, completed using reference TRBV11-3 and TRBJ1-1, is EAGVVQSPRYKIIEKKQPVAFWCNPISGHNTLYWYLQNLGQGPELLIRYENEEAVDDSQLPKDRFSAERLKGVDSTLKIQPAELGDSAVYLCASSPMGGNTEAFFGQGTRLTVV.

This clonotype was recorded at least ten times. The chain carries TRBV20-1 and TRBJ1-6, with 10 bases lining up with TRBD1. CDR3 length: 15 amino acids. V was clipped by 3 bases and J by 4 bases; unmatched bases: 3. The germline V gene encodes CDR1 DFQATT and CDR2 SNEGSKA (reference sequence). The CDR3 DNA is TGCAGTGCTAGTCCGGGACAGGGGTATAATTCACCCCTCCACTTT. Protein sequence: CSASPGQGYNSPLHF.

The table lists this clonotype with many counts. This chain uses TRBV28 with TRBJ2-3; TRBD2 agrees at 11 bases. Germline assignment: CDR1 MDHEN and CDR2 SYDVKM. The ends lost 4 bases at V and 4 bases at J; junction bases unmatched: 7. This CDR3 has 16 residues. The CDR3 here is CASSSPLAGVADTQYF. The DNA of the CDR3 is TGTGCCAGCAGTTCACCACTAGCGGGAGTGGCAGATACGCAGTATTTT.

For this clonotype: Here the CDR3 omits its conserved ending phenylalanine or tryptophan, so a read error is the likely source. The DNA is omitted, as the CDR3 cannot be located on it reliably, and the CDR3 follows TCRdb's listing. This chain joins TRBV3-1 and TRBJ2-1. The CDR3 is 13 residues long, counting both termini. CDR1 is LGHDT and CDR2 is YNNKEL in the germline V gene (reference sequence). CDR3: CASSQALFNEQLL.

Many counts were recorded for this clonotype. The rearrangement links TRBV9 to TRBJ1-4, with D unclear. Deletions cut 3 bases from V and 4 bases from J, with 13 bases between. CDR3 length: 15 amino acids. Per germline, CDR1 SGDLS and CDR2 YYNGEE. The CDR3 protein is CASSAHEGFNEKLFF. CDR3 nucleotide sequence: TGTGCCAGCAGCGCTCACGAGGGATTTAATGAAAAACTGTTTTTT. The complete variable domain, with remaining parts taken from reference TRBV9 and TRBJ1-4, reads DSGVTQTPKHLITATGQRVTLRCSPRSGDLSVYWYQQSLDQGLQFLIQYYNGEERAKGNILERFSAQQFPDLHSELNLSSLELGDSALYFCASSAHEGFNEKLFFGSGTQLSVL.

This clonotype was seen repeatedly, ten times or more. The V and J genes are TRBV20-1 and TRBJ2-7; D is perhaps TRBD2 (7 bases). V was trimmed by 2 bases and J by 5 bases, leaving 19 bases between them. CDR1 and CDR2 (germline): DFQATT, SNEGSKA (reference sequence). This CDR3 has 15 residues. As DNA, the CDR3 is TGCAGTGCTAGACCTCCGGGACTAAGGGGGGACGAGCAGTACTTC. The encoded protein is CSARPPGLRGDEQYF.

This clonotype was recorded many times. The chain uses TRBV5-1 and TRBJ2-3, with 11 bases aligning to TRBD2. Germline CDR1 and CDR2: SGHRS and YFSETQ. This CDR3 has 18 residues. V lost 1 base, J lost 1 base, and 8 bases stayed unmatched. The CDR3 sequence: CASSLSSGGSIGTDTQYF. In DNA, the CDR3 is TGCGCCAGCAGCTTGTCTAGCGGGGGGTCCATTGGCACAGATACGCAGTATTTT. Supplemented by reference TRBV5-1 and TRBJ2-3, the full variable domain reads KAGVTQTPRYLIKTRGQQVTLSCSPISGHRSVSWYQQTPGQGLQFLFEYFSETQRNKGNFPGRFSGRQFSNSRSEMNVSTLELGDSALYLCASSLSSGGSIGTDTQYFGPGTRLTVL.

V usage is TRBV18 and J usage is TRBJ2-1; 10 bases are shared with TRBD2. The ends lost 1 base at V and 2 bases at J; junction bases unmatched: 5. In germline, CDR1 is KGHSH, CDR2 LQKENI. The CDR3 contains 17 residues. The CDR3 DNA sequence: TGTGCCAGCTCACCACGGGATAGCGGGAGGCCCTACAATGAGCAGTTCTTC. Protein product: CASSPRDSGRPYNEQFF.

The sample holds a few counts of this clonotype. V and J are TRBV20-1 and TRBJ2-5; 12 nucleotides agree with TRBD2. J gave up 4 bases and V 5 bases, and 2 bases lay outside the gene matches. The germline gives CDR1 DFQATT, CDR2 SNEGSKA (reference sequence). The CDR3 totals 13 residues. CDR3 amino acids: CSAPSGRGETQYF. The DNA of the CDR3 is TGCAGTGCTCCTAGCGGGAGGGGAGAGACCCAGTACTTC.

This clonotype has a single count. One end of the junction does not line up with germline, which may come from a read error. This chain connects TRBV20-1 to TRBJ2-2; 8 positions match TRBD2. The CDR3 covers 14 residues. From germline, CDR1 is DFQATT and CDR2 SNEGSKA (reference sequence). This CDR3 is CIARIAGRTGGLFF. In DNA, the CDR3 is TGCATTGCTAGAATAGCGGGAAGAACCGGGGGGCTGTTTTTT.